The 27 T cell receptor beta chains given below trace back to one sample, sequenced in a study of blood T cell repertoires in COVID-19. Profiled with immunoSEQ multiplex PCR; TCRdb holds only in-frame clones, not every one. This sample has 200,000 to 250,000 clones, with about 79% found just once. Sequencing was carried out using PBMCs or T cells enriched from blood (not recorded which). The receptors originated from a woman aged 55-75 years who had recovered from COVID-19.

The chain combines TRBV11-2 with TRBJ1-1; maybe TRBD1 (6 bases). The CDR3 runs to 14 residues. CDR1 is SGHAT and CDR2 is FQNNGV in the germline V gene. V gave up 0 bases and J gave up 4 bases, with 9 bases separating them. This CDR3 reads CASSLEAGATEAFF. The CDR3, as DNA: TGTGCCAGCAGCTTAGAGGCAGGGGCCACTGAAGCTTTCTTT.

The V gene is TRBV4-2, the J gene TRBJ1-2, with a tentative D call TRBD1 (5 bases). Trimming stripped 0 bases from V and 2 bases from J, with 13 bases between. The V gene's germline CDR1 is LGHNA and CDR2 YNFKEQ. This CDR3 has 16 residues. The CDR3 loop reads CASSQDRGRTNYGYTF. CDR3 sequence (DNA): TGTGCCAGCAGCCAAGATAGAGGCAGGACAAACTATGGCTACACCTTC.

A single count supports this clone. CDR3 residues: CASSLASDRGRGYTF. In nucleotides, the CDR3 is TGTGCCAGCAGCTTGGCTTCGGACAGGGGTCGGGGCTACACCTTC. V and J are TRBV5-6 and TRBJ1-2; TRBD1 agrees at 9 bases. Unmatched junction bases numbered 8, after V lost 0 bases and J lost 8 bases. In germline, CDR1 is SGHDT, CDR2 YYEEEE. The CDR3 is made up of 15 amino acids.

This clone has a handful of counts. The chain combines TRBV10-2 with TRBJ1-2, with TRBD1 as a possible D gene (6 bases). Trimming stripped 0 bases from V and 5 bases from J, with 10 bases between. The germline gives CDR1 WSHSY, CDR2 SAAADI. The CDR3 contains 14 residues. The CDR3, as DNA: TGCGCCAGCAGTGAGTCTAAGGACAGTTATGGCTACACCTTC. Amino acid sequence: CASSESKDSYGYTF.

In its sample, this clone was seen a few times. V is TRBV5-1 and J is TRBJ2-7, with TRBD2 matching 9 bases. Looked up from germline, CDR1 is SGHRS and CDR2 is YFSETQ. The CDR3 covers 15 residues. The trim removed 1 base at V and 7 bases at J, leaving 9 bases unmatched. The CDR3 protein is CASSLMREGLGEQYF. As DNA, the CDR3 is TGCGCCAGCAGCTTGATGCGGGAGGGCCTCGGAGAGCAGTACTTC.

CDR3 sequence (DNA): TGCAGCGTAAACTCAGGGGCGCGCGGGGGGGAGACCCAGTACTTC. Residues: CSVNSGARGGETQYF. The chain has TRBV29-1 and TRBJ2-5; 8 nucleotides line up with TRBD2. Germline assignment: CDR1 SQVTM and CDR2 ANQGSEA. The CDR3 loop spans 15 amino acids. Trimming at V came to 6 bases and at J to 5 bases, leaving 14 bases not matched to a gene.

The chain recombines TRBV27 with TRBJ2-7, with TRBD2 as a possible D gene (5 bases). CDR1 MNHEY and CDR2 SMNVEV come from the germline V gene (reference sequence). The CDR3 is 14 amino acids. Trimming left V 5 bases short and J 3 bases short, with 14 bases between. CDR3: CASSLRGADYEQYF. CDR3 in DNA: TGTGCCAGCAGTCTCCGGGGTGCAGACTACGAGCAGTACTTC.

The rearrangement uses TRBV6-5 and TRBJ1-5; 7 bases match TRBD1. The germline V gene has CDR1 MNHEY and CDR2 SVGAGI. This CDR3 spans 15 amino acids. Trimming cost V 7 bases and J 2 bases; bases outside gene matches: 8. Here the CDR3 reads CASTKATGRNQPQHF. In DNA, the CDR3 is TGTGCCAGCACAAAGGCGACAGGGCGCAATCAGCCCCAGCATTTT.

The CDR3 DNA is TGCAGCGTGGGGACAGGGGCCGCGAACACCGGGGAGCTGTTTTTT. It translates to CSVGTGAANTGELFF. The gene calls are TRBV29-1 and TRBJ2-2; the match to TRBD1 covers 10 bases. Germline trimming cut 6 bases from V and 0 bases from J; bases unmatched to any gene: 4. CDR1 and CDR2 from the germline V gene are SQVTM and ANQGSEA. The CDR3 length is 15 residues.

The chain is built from TRBV19 and TRBJ1-1, with a weak D call TRBD1 (5 bases). Germline-derived CDR1 and CDR2 are LNHDA and SQIVND (reference sequence). V was clipped by 10 bases and J by 1 base, with 13 bases between them. The length of the CDR3 is 13 residues. In DNA, the CDR3 is TGTGCCACTAGGACACCAGAGAACACTGAAGCTTTCTTT. Translating it yields CATRTPENTEAFF. Using reference TRBV19 and TRBJ1-1 for the parts outside the CDR3, the full variable domain is DGGITQSPKYLFRKEGQNVTLSCEQNLNHDAMYWYRQDPGQGLRLIYYSQIVNDFQKGDIAEGYSVSREKKESFPLTVTSAQKNPTAFYLCATRTPENTEAFFGQGTRLTVV.

The chain uses TRBV6-5 and TRBJ1-2; 7 bases are shared with TRBD1. Trimming at V came to 8 bases and at J to 4 bases, leaving 4 bases not matched to a gene. CDR1 and CDR2 from the germline V gene are MNHEY and SVGAGI. The CDR3 contains 12 residues. The CDR3 coding sequence is TGTGCCAGCGCCCGGGACAGCTATGGCTACACCTTC. This gives the protein CASARDSYGYTF.

This chain links TRBV5-1 with TRBJ1-1; 8 positions agree with TRBD1. The trim removed 6 bases at V and 1 base at J, leaving 5 bases unmatched. Looked up from germline, CDR1 is SGHRS and CDR2 is YFSETQ. The CDR3 totals 14 residues. The CDR3 sequence is CASTSTGANTEAFF. The CDR3 coding sequence is TGCGCCAGCACCTCGACAGGGGCGAACACTGAAGCTTTCTTT.

This chain uses TRBV13 with TRBJ2-1; D not resolved. Germline CDR1 is PRHDT and CDR2 is FYEKMQ (reference sequence). The CDR3 loop spans 12 amino acids. V gave up 0 bases and J gave up 14 bases, with 11 bases separating them. CDR3 DNA: TGTGCCAGCAGCTTAGGGGTCCAGGCTAAGTTCTTC. Translating gives CASSLGVQAKFF.

This clone has more than one count but fewer than ten. The V gene is TRBV27, the J gene TRBJ1-2, with 8 bases identical to TRBD1. This CDR3 has 14 residues. Looked up from germline, CDR1 is MNHEY and CDR2 is SMNVEV (reference sequence). The V gene end was trimmed by 4 bases and the J gene end by 7 bases; junction bases not matched to a gene: 8. The DNA of the CDR3 is TGTGCCAGCAGTTCCGGACAGGGACAAGGTGGCTACACCTTC. Protein: CASSSGQGQGGYTF.

The CDR3 DNA reads TGTGCCAGCAGGCTTTTAGGCAGGGGAAAAGGGCAGTACTTC. It yields the protein CASRLLGRGKGQYF. The chain joins TRBV2 to TRBJ2-7; a possible D gene is TRBD1 (6 bases). V lost 6 bases, J lost 9 bases, and 21 bases lay in between. The CDR3 has 14 amino acids. Germline V gives CDR1 SNHLY, CDR2 FYNNEI.

J is TRBJ2-7 and V is TRBV5-1, with TRBD1 matching over 11 bases. Germline values: CDR1 SGHRS, CDR2 YFSETQ. J was trimmed by 3 bases and V by 4 bases; bases with no gene match: 6. This CDR3 has 15 amino acids. The CDR3 loop is CASSAGQGADYEQYF. For the CDR3, the DNA is TGCGCCAGCAGCGCCGGACAGGGGGCAGACTACGAGCAGTACTTC.

The rearrangement uses TRBV29-1 and TRBJ2-7; 8 bases fit TRBD1. Trimming at V came to 6 bases and at J to 3 bases, leaving 7 bases not matched to a gene. In germline, CDR1 is SQVTM, CDR2 ANQGSEA. The CDR3 extends over 13 amino acids. This CDR3 is CSVDGTGGYEQYF. As DNA, the CDR3 is TGCAGCGTGGATGGGACAGGAGGCTACGAGCAGTACTTC.

This clone was recorded once. The chain joins TRBV6-2 or TRBV6-3 to TRBJ2-4; 10 nucleotides align to TRBD2. Germline V gene data show CDR1 as MNHEY and CDR2 as SVGEGT. CDR3 length: 18 amino acids. With 4 bases clipped from V and 8 bases from J, the junction kept 17 bases outside the gene matches. The CDR3 loop is CASSSAGRAGGLRDIQYF. CDR3 sequence (DNA): TGTGCCAGCAGTTCCGCCGGACGAGCGGGGGGGCTTCGGGACATTCAGTACTTC.

V usage is TRBV7-2 and J usage is TRBJ2-7; 12 bases align to TRBD2. CDR1 is SGHTA, CDR2 FQGNSA, per germline. This CDR3 spans 14 amino acids. J lost 11 bases, V lost 1 base, and 6 bases had no gene match. The CDR3 DNA reads as TGTGCCAGCAGCTTAGATGGACTAGCGGGAAGGAAGTACTTC. It is translated as CASSLDGLAGRKYF.

The chain couples TRBV6-2 or TRBV6-3 to TRBJ1-2, with D possibly TRBD1 on 5 matching bases. CDR3 length: 14 residues. Germline CDR1 reads MNHEY; CDR2 reads SVGEGT. Trimming shortened V by 2 bases and J by 3 bases, and 10 bases separated the two germline ends. The CDR3 loop reads CASSYPAGHYGYTF. DNA for the CDR3: TGTGCCAGCAGTTACCCGGCAGGGCACTATGGCTACACCTTC.

The J gene is TRBJ2-7, the V gene TRBV19, with D perhaps TRBD1 (5 bases). Germline V lookup: CDR1 LNHDA, CDR2 SQIVND (reference sequence). V was clipped by 5 bases and J by 5 bases, with 13 bases between them. CDR3 length: 13 residues. The DNA for the CDR3 is TGTGCCAGTAGTCTTAACTCAGGGAACGAGCAGTACTTC. Translated: CASSLNSGNEQYF.

V and J are TRBV29-1 and TRBJ1-1; 8 nucleotides agree with TRBD1. The CDR3 covers 14 residues. The J segment lost 1 base and the V segment lost 1 base, leaving 2 bases of the junction unmatched. The V gene's germline CDR1 is SQVTM and CDR2 ANQGSEA. Here the CDR3 DNA reads TGCAGCGTTGAAGCGGGACAGGCGAACACTGAAGCTTTCTTT. It is translated as CSVEAGQANTEAFF.

The chain uses TRBV2 and TRBJ2-5; D may be TRBD1 (5 bases). Germline V gene sequence: CDR1 SNHLY, CDR2 FYNNEI. The CDR3 has 15 residues. V was trimmed by 4 bases and J by 7 bases, leaving 19 bases between them. The CDR3 bases are TGTGCCAGCAGTGTAGAGACAGCTATCGTTGCGACCCAGTACTTC. Its protein is CASSVETAIVATQYF.

V gene TRBV3-1 (or the pseudogene TRBV3-2) combines with J gene TRBJ1-2; unclear D gene. This CDR3 is built from 11 residues. Germline V gives CDR1 LGHDT, CDR2 YNNKEL (reference sequence). The V end was cut by 1 base, the J end by 8 bases, with 5 bases between. As DNA, the CDR3 is TGTGCCAGCAGCCAAGTGGGCGGCTACACCTTC. Translation gives CASSQVGGYTF.

This clone was picked up a small number of times. V usage is TRBV15 and J usage is TRBJ1-5; weak D call: TRBD1 (5 bases). The CDR3 spans 13 residues. The V and J ends lost 7 bases and 1 base respectively, with 8 bases between them. The V gene's germline CDR1 is LNHNV and CDR2 YYDKDF (reference sequence). CDR3 amino acids: CATKKGSNQPQHF. In DNA, the CDR3 is TGTGCCACCAAAAAGGGGAGCAATCAGCCCCAGCATTTT. The variable domain in full, with the rest retrieved from reference TRBV15 and TRBJ1-5, is DAMVIQNPRYQVTQFGKPVTLSCSQTLNHNVMYWYQQKSSQAPKLLFHYYDKDFNNEADTPDNFQSRRPNTSFCFLDIRSPGLGDTAMYLCATKKGSNQPQHFGDGTRLSIL.

The table lists this clone with a count of one. The chain joins TRBV5-1 to TRBJ2-2; 7 bases line up with TRBD2. The CDR3 length is 16 residues. Germline CDR1 reads SGHRS; CDR2 reads YFSETQ. V shed 4 bases and J 0 bases; nucleotides not matched to a gene: 6. CDR3 sequence (DNA): TGCGCCAGCAGCCCTCCCGGGACTACGAACACCGGGGAGCTGTTTTTT. Its translation is CASSPPGTTNTGELFF.

This clone was observed a handful of times. This chain joins TRBV29-1 and TRBJ1-3; D is undetermined. Germline V gene lookup returns CDR1 SQVTM and CDR2 ANQGSEA. CDR3 length: 14 residues. V gave up 5 bases and J gave up 1 base, with 12 bases separating them. The CDR3 sequence is CSVFSSESGNTIYF. As DNA, the CDR3 is TGCAGCGTTTTTTCGTCGGAGTCTGGAAACACCATATATTTT.